The 14 T cell receptor beta chains below all came from one sample that was sequenced in a study of molecular identifiers for immune sequencing clone quantification (dated by TCRdb to the late 2010s). Receptor amplification or capture employed PCR. Sequencing was carried out with a NextSeq 500. In TCRdb, the public reads were trimmed at Q25 with fastp and aligned with MiXCR, with productive beta chains retained. Every CDR3 protein is listed once, alongside the most common genes and DNA of its rows. The sample table lists roughly 320,000 distinct CDR3 sequences, about 23% of them with a count of one. Around 0.74% of the sample rests with the top ten. What was sequenced was naive CD8+ T cells from blood, with Jurkat cell RNA spiked in. The label giving this sample's cell subset or site can be read as: FACS-sorted CD8+CD4-CCR7+CD45RA+ naive T cells. These receptors were collected from a human donor in good health. Some libraries in this study had Jurkat cell RNA spiked in.

V gene TRBV27 combines with J gene TRBJ1-1; TRBD1 is a possible D gene (6 bases). The CDR3 is made up of 16 amino acids. Germline values: CDR1 MNHEY, CDR2 SMNVEV (reference sequence). V lost 5 bases and J lost 5, with 21 bases in between. CDR3 DNA sequence: TGTGCCAGCAGTGGGGCCCTACAGGGAGTAAATACTGAAGCTTTCTTT. Residues: CASSGALQGVNTEAFF.

This clonotype was picked up many times. The chain combines TRBV28 with TRBJ2-7, with 16 bases lining up with TRBD2. CDR1 and CDR2 from the germline V gene are MDHEN and SYDVKM. V lost 5 bases to trimming and J lost 2 bases; unmatched junction nucleotides: 6. The CDR3 contains 17 residues. CDR3: CASSDPGLAGGAYEQYF. In DNA, the CDR3 is TGTGCCAGCAGTGACCCGGGACTAGCGGGAGGGGCCTACGAGCAGTACTTC.

This clonotype was counted between two and nine times. The chain couples TRBV6-6 to TRBJ2-7; 8 positions match TRBD1. The V gene end was trimmed by 0 bases and the J gene end by 2 bases; junction bases not matched to a gene: 9. The V gene's germline CDR1 is MNHNY and CDR2 SVGAGI (reference sequence). CDR3 length: 17 residues. The CDR3 nucleotides read TGTGCCAGCAGTTACTCGTTTTCCCGGGACAGGCCCTACGAGCAGTACTTC. Translation: CASSYSFSRDRPYEQYF.

A note on this clonotype: This sequence may be a read error, since a much larger clone differs from it by one base. This rearrangement joins TRBV7-9 to TRBJ2-1; unclear D gene. V was clipped by 4 bases and J by 9 bases, with 13 bases between them. The germline gives CDR1 SEHNR, CDR2 FQNEAQ (reference sequence). This CDR3 is 13 amino acids long. This CDR3 is CASSSGGPCEQFF. The CDR3 region has the DNA TGTGCCAGCAGCTCGGGCGGCCCGTGTGAGCAGTTCTTC. Using reference TRBV7-9 and TRBJ2-1 for the parts outside the CDR3, the full variable domain is DTGVSQNPRHKITKRGQNVTFRCDPISEHNRLYWYRQTLGQGPEFLTYFQNEAQLEKSRLLSDRFSAERPKGSFSTLEIQRTEQGDSAMYLCASSSGGPCEQFFGPGTRLTVL.

The chain joins TRBV7-9 to TRBJ2-3; no clear D gene. V lost 5 bases and J lost 2, with 8 bases in between. Germline V gene lookup returns CDR1 SEHNR and CDR2 FQNEAQ (reference sequence). CDR3 size: 13 residues. CDR3 DNA: TGTGCCAGCAGCACGGGCAACACAGATACGCAGTATTTT. Amino acids: CASSTGNTDTQYF.

In this sample, this clonotype turned up a few times. CDR3 in amino acids: CASSYNGGATYEQYF. The CDR3, as DNA: TGTGCCAGCAGTTACAATGGCGGAGCCACCTACGAGCAGTACTTC. The V gene is TRBV27, the J gene TRBJ2-7; D remains unclear. V was clipped by 4 bases and J by 2 bases, with 15 bases between them. There are 15 residues in the CDR3. Per germline, CDR1 MNHEY and CDR2 SMNVEV (reference sequence).

This clonotype turned up a few times. The junction differs from germline at one of its ends, possibly a read error. The CDR3 nucleotides are TGTGCCGGCAGCGATACAGGGGAAGCTGGAAACACCATATATTTT. It is translated as CAGSDTGEAGNTIYF. The chain has TRBV9 and TRBJ1-3, with 7 bases aligning to TRBD1. The CDR3 runs 15 residues. Germline CDR1 SGDLS, CDR2 YYNGEE. The full variable domain, with the rest looked up from reference TRBV9 and TRBJ1-3, is DSGVTQTPKHLITATGQRVTLRCSPRSGDLSVYWYQQSLDQGLQFLIQYYNGEERAKGNILERFSAQQFPDLHSELNLSSLELGDSALYFCAGSDTGEAGNTIYFGEGSWLTVV.

This clonotype was counted a few times. The genes are TRBV6-2 or TRBV6-3 and TRBJ2-2, with D unresolved. With 3 bases removed from V and 0 bases from J, the gap between germline ends came to 20 bases. CDR3 length: 19 amino acids. In germline, CDR1 is MNHEY, CDR2 SVGEGT. DNA of the CDR3: TGTGCCAGCAGTTATGGCCTGCAACCTATCACCGCGAACACCGGGGAGCTGTTTTTT. Protein product: CASSYGLQPITANTGELFF.

This clonotype has just a few counts. The chain employs TRBV20-1 and TRBJ2-3; D uncertain. The ends were cut back, 3 bases at V and 0 bases at J, with 16 bases in the middle. The CDR3 has 16 residues. Per germline, CDR1 DFQATT and CDR2 SNEGSKA (reference sequence). CDR3 protein: CSASFNSGPSTDTQYF. The DNA for the CDR3 is TGCAGTGCTAGTTTCAATTCCGGGCCAAGCACAGATACGCAGTATTTT.

V usage is TRBV4-3 and J usage is TRBJ2-7; D is perhaps TRBD2 (5 bases). The germline gives CDR1 LGHNA, CDR2 YSLEER. The CDR3 is 16 amino acids. Trimming pared 11 bases from V and 6 bases from J, leaving 29 bases between. The CDR3 nucleotides are TGCGCCCGCCGCCAAGGCCTGCGGGCCCCCTGGCCCGAGCAGTACTTC. Its protein product is CARRQGLRAPWPEQYF.

This clonotype appeared many times. CDR3 DNA sequence: TGTGCCAGCAGTGTAGCCTACGAGCAGTACTTC. Translating gives CASSVAYEQYF. The rearrangement links TRBV25-1 to TRBJ2-7; D call uncertain. The germline V gene has CDR1 MGHDK and CDR2 SYGVNS. V was clipped by 4 bases and J by 2 bases, with 3 bases between them. The CDR3 is 11 residues long.

This chain links TRBV24-1 with TRBJ2-2; TRBD2 might be the D (5 bases). Germline CDR1 is KGHDR and CDR2 is SFDVKD. This CDR3 is 14 amino acids long. The V end was cut by 11 bases, the J end by 8 bases, with 20 bases between. Here the CDR3 DNA reads TGTGCCAGGAGAGGGAGACCCATTACTGGGGAGCTGTTTTTT. This gives the protein CARRGRPITGELFF.

This clonotype was counted a few times. CDR3 residues: CASSLGALNTGELFF. Written as DNA, the CDR3 is TGTGCCAGCAGCTTAGGCGCGCTGAACACCGGGGAGCTGTTTTTT. V usage is TRBV11-2 and J usage is TRBJ2-2; no definite D call. V lost 1 base, J lost 1 base, and 7 bases lay in between. Germline V gene sequence: CDR1 SGHAT, CDR2 FQNNGV. There are 15 residues in the CDR3.

The genes are TRBV19 and TRBJ1-5; D gene ambiguous. The ends were cut back, 3 bases at V and 7 bases at J, with 10 bases in the middle. The CDR3 sequence is 13 residues long. Germline V gene sequence: CDR1 LNHDA, CDR2 SQIVND (reference sequence). The CDR3 DNA is TGTGCCAGTAGTATCCGGGGAGGCCAGCCCCAGCATTTT. It is translated as CASSIRGGQPQHF.